The clone carrying this TCR beta chain is a singleton in its sample. In the original analysis: Junction-only sequences without quality scores were provided by ImmunoSEQ, so filtering was different. Clones were read by immunoSEQ multiplex PCR, and TCRdb kept only the in-frame ones, dropping some. Clone size and the V and J calls come from that table; the DNA yielded D and trimming. This sample has about 1,500,000 clones; roughly 96% occur once, and the top ten carry roughly 1.2%. Germline CDR1 reads MDHEN; CDR2 reads SYDVKM. The CDR3 is 13 residues long. With 6 bases clipped from V and 5 bases from J, the junction kept 6 bases outside the gene matches. These data come from a study of shared clonotypes between healthy human individuals.

The sample taken for sequencing was naive CD4+ T cells sorted from blood. The subset here: CD45RA+ positively selected. This TCR was recovered from a man aged 30 to 45 in good health. V gene TRBV28 combines with J gene TRBJ1-2; TRBD1 agrees at 7 bases. CDR3 in amino acids: CASRAGGEYGYTF. DNA for the CDR3: TGTGCCAGCAGAGCAGGGGGAGAGTATGGCTACACCTTC.